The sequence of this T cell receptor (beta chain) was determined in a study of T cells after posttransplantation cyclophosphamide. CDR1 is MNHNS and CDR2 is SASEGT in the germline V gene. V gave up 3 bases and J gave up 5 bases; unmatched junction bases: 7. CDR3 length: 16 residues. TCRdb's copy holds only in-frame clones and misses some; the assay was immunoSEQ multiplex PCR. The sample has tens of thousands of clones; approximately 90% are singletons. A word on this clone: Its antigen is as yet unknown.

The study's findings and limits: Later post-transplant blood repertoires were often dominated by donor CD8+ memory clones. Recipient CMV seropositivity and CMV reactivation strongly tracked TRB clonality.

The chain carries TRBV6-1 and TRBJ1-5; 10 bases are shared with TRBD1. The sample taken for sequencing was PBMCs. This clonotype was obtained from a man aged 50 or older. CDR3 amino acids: CASSDRQGAGHQPQHF. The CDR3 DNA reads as TGTGCCAGCAGTGACCGACAGGGGGCAGGTCATCAGCCCCAGCATTTT.